Following are 32 T cell receptor beta chains from one sample sequenced in a study of T cell responses to AZD1222 COVID-19 vaccine. Repertoires were generated with immunoSEQ multiplex PCR, while TCRdb's copy carries only in-frame clones and drops some. This table has 100,000 to 150,000 clones, roughly 90% appearing once. The sample consisted of peripheral blood, taken on day 0 of AZD1222 vaccination. The receptors shown here come from an adult in good health.

In its sample, this clone was seen a few times. The genes are TRBV19 and TRBJ1-1; D gene uncertain. Germline assignment: CDR1 LNHDA and CDR2 SQIVND (reference sequence). The CDR3 is 14 residues long. V lost 2 bases and J lost 7, with 14 bases in between. The chain's CDR3 is CASSILITTNEAFF. The CDR3 DNA follows: TGTGCCAGTAGTATACTAATAACGACCAATGAAGCTTTCTTT.

The rearrangement uses TRBV10-3 and TRBJ1-2; tentative D call: TRBD1 (5 bases). This CDR3 is 14 amino acids long. The germline gives CDR1 ENHRY, CDR2 SYGVKD. Trimming removed 2 bases from V and 4 bases from J, with 11 bases in between. CDR3 nucleotide sequence: TGTGCCATCAGTGAGCAGGGCGACTTCTATGGCTACACCTTC. This sequence encodes CAISEQGDFYGYTF.

This clone occurred a few times. This chain uses TRBV19 with TRBJ2-1; the D gene could be TRBD1 or TRBD2 (5 bases each). The CDR3 is 14 residues long. Germline V gives CDR1 LNHDA, CDR2 SQIVND (reference sequence). V was clipped by 6 bases and J by 0 bases, with 9 bases between them. The CDR3 loop is CASRWGSSYNEQFF. CDR3 DNA: TGTGCCAGTAGATGGGGGAGCTCCTACAATGAGCAGTTCTTC.

The CDR3 DNA reads as TGTGCCTGGGACAGGGGAGGGGTCGGTGGCTACACCTTC. This codes for CAWDRGGVGGYTF. The V gene is TRBV30, the J gene TRBJ1-2, with 8 bases that match TRBD1. The CDR3 has 13 residues. Germline values: CDR1 GTSNPN, CDR2 SVGIG (reference sequence). V lost 5 bases to trimming and J lost 7 bases; unmatched junction nucleotides: 9.

J is TRBJ2-2 and V is TRBV6-1; D ambiguous. The ends were cut back, 4 bases at V and 3 bases at J, with 12 bases in the middle. Per the germline V gene, CDR1 is MNHNS and CDR2 is SASEGT. The CDR3 sequence is 15 residues long. The CDR3 DNA is TGTGCCAGCAGTGTCATGGCAGGCGACACCGGGGAGCTGTTTTTT. This sequence encodes CASSVMAGDTGELFF.

The chain is built from TRBV7-9 and TRBJ1-3; D is ambiguous. Germline CDR1 reads SEHNR; CDR2 reads FQNEAQ (reference sequence). The CDR3 sequence is 15 residues long. V gave up 4 bases and J gave up 2 bases, with 12 bases separating them. DNA for the CDR3: TGTGCCAGCAGCTCCGCCGGAGAACCTGGAAACACCATATATTTT. This codes for CASSSAGEPGNTIYF. Full variable domain (rest looked up from reference TRBV7-9 and TRBJ1-3): DTGVSQNPRHKITKRGQNVTFRCDPISEHNRLYWYRQTLGQGPEFLTYFQNEAQLEKSRLLSDRFSAERPKGSFSTLEIQRTEQGDSAMYLCASSSAGEPGNTIYFGEGSWLTVV.

The chain recombines TRBV4-1 with TRBJ1-2; possibly TRBD1 for D (6 bases). The CDR3 runs 15 residues. CDR1 and CDR2 (germline): MGHRA, YSYEKL. With 0 bases removed from V and 8 bases from J, the gap between germline ends came to 16 bases. In DNA form, the CDR3 reads TGCGCCAGCAGCCAAGAAAGTCACAGGGAGAGGGGCTACACCTTC. Amino acid sequence: CASSQESHRERGYTF.

DNA for the CDR3: TGTGCCAGCAGCCCTCAGGGGGGACGGAACACTGAAGCTTTCTTT. Its protein is CASSPQGGRNTEAFF. The chain joins TRBV5-6 to TRBJ1-1; the match to TRBD1 covers 7 bases. CDR3 length equals 15 residues. The germline CDR1 and CDR2 sequences are SGHDT and YYEEEE. J gave up 1 base and V 4 bases, and 7 bases lay outside the gene matches.

This chain links TRBV9 with TRBJ1-2; a possible D gene is TRBD1 (5 bases). The germline gives CDR1 SGDLS, CDR2 YYNGEE. CDR3 size: 15 residues. The V gene lost 0 bases and the J gene lost 4 bases, with 13 bases spanning the gap. The DNA for the CDR3 is TGTGCCAGCAGCGTAGAGCCAGGGAGGCCCTATGGCTACACCTTC. Its protein product is CASSVEPGRPYGYTF. Full variable domain (missing parts from reference TRBV9 and TRBJ1-2): DSGVTQTPKHLITATGQRVTLRCSPRSGDLSVYWYQQSLDQGLQFLIQYYNGEERAKGNILERFSAQQFPDLHSELNLSSLELGDSALYFCASSVEPGRPYGYTFGSGTRLTVV.

The rearrangement joins TRBV3-1 (or the pseudogene TRBV3-2) to TRBJ2-7; D uncertain. This CDR3 is built from 11 residues. V was pared by 4 bases and J by 3 bases, with 4 bases between. Germline V gene lookup returns CDR1 LGHDT and CDR2 YNNKEL (reference sequence). CDR3 residues: CASSRSYEQYF. The CDR3 bases are TGTGCCAGCAGCCGGAGCTACGAGCAGTACTTC.

The chain recombines TRBV4-1 with TRBJ1-1; tentatively, D is TRBD1 (5 bases). The CDR3 sequence is 13 residues long. Trimming shortened V by 4 bases and J by 5 bases, and 11 bases separated the two germline ends. Germline assignment: CDR1 MGHRA and CDR2 YSYEKL. Written as DNA, the CDR3 is TGCGCCAGCAGCCTAGACCGGGGGACTGAAGCTTTCTTT. Protein: CASSLDRGTEAFF.

The J gene is TRBJ1-3, the V gene TRBV7-2; D call uncertain. Trimming removed 5 bases from V and 0 bases from J, with 11 bases in between. Germline V gives CDR1 SGHTA, CDR2 FQGNSA. This CDR3 region has 15 residues. The DNA for the CDR3 is TGTGCCAGCAGCAGCATTGCGGGCTCTGGAAACACCATATATTTT. Translation: CASSSIAGSGNTIYF.

The J gene is TRBJ1-2, the V gene TRBV19, with D tentatively TRBD1 (5 bases). CDR1 is LNHDA and CDR2 is SQIVND in the germline V gene (reference sequence). The CDR3 sequence is 11 residues long. V was pared by 9 bases and J by 1 base, with 6 bases between. In nucleotides, the CDR3 is TGTGCCAGCAGGGTTAACTATGGCTACACCTTC. Translating it yields CASRVNYGYTF. The entire variable domain, with the rest obtained from reference TRBV19 and TRBJ1-2, is as follows: DGGITQSPKYLFRKEGQNVTLSCEQNLNHDAMYWYRQDPGQGLRLIYYSQIVNDFQKGDIAEGYSVSREKKESFPLTVTSAQKNPTAFYLCASRVNYGYTFGSGTRLTVV.

In its sample, this clone was seen once. This chain uses TRBV15 with TRBJ2-2; D tentatively reads TRBD1 or TRBD2 (6 bases each). V lost 0 bases and J 0 bases, leaving 8 bases between the germline ends. Germline V gives CDR1 LNHNV, CDR2 YYDKDF (reference sequence). CDR3 length: 16 amino acids. CDR3 protein: CATSRDRGPNTGELFF. DNA of the CDR3: TGTGCCACCAGCAGAGACCGGGGGCCGAACACCGGGGAGCTGTTTTTT.

The chain recombines TRBV5-3 with TRBJ2-3; TRBD1 or TRBD2 may be the D gene (7 bases each). TRBV5-3 is designated an ORF whose function remains uncertain. V was pared by 1 base and J by 9 bases, with 21 bases between. The CDR3 extends over 16 amino acids. The CDR3 loop reads CARSLSYQGGLATQYF. The DNA for the CDR3 is TGTGCCAGAAGCTTGAGTTATCAGGGGGGGCTAGCAACGCAGTATTTT.

This chain connects TRBV29-1 to TRBJ1-1; D is perhaps TRBD1 (5 bases). This CDR3 is built from 15 residues. V lost 7 bases and J lost 3, with 21 bases in between. Germline values: CDR1 SQVTM, CDR2 ANQGSEA. CDR3 loop: CSASGGGDRDTEAFF. CDR3 DNA sequence: TGCAGCGCATCCGGCGGGGGGGATAGAGACACTGAAGCTTTCTTT. The whole variable domain, remainder taken from reference TRBV29-1 and TRBJ1-1, is SAVISQKPSRDICQRGTSLTIQCQVDSQVTMMFWYRQQPGQSLTLIATANQGSEATYESGFVIDKFPISRPNLTFSTLTVSNMSPEDSSIYLCSASGGGDRDTEAFFGQGTRLTVV.

The J gene is TRBJ1-5, the V gene TRBV18, with a weak D call TRBD1 (5 bases). The CDR3 contains 13 residues. Germline CDR1 and CDR2: KGHSH and LQKENI. V was trimmed by 6 bases and J by 7 bases, leaving 13 bases between them. The CDR3 DNA follows: TGTGCCAGCTCCCCGGGGGACGGACAGCCCCAGCATTTT. This sequence encodes CASSPGDGQPQHF. Full variable domain (missing parts from reference TRBV18 and TRBJ1-5): NAGVMQNPRHLVRRRGQEARLRCSPMKGHSHVYWYRQLPEEGLKFMVYLQKENIIDESGMPKERFSAEFPKEGPSILRIQQVVRGDSAAYFCASSPGDGQPQHFGDGTRLSIL.

This clone counts as medium-sized (0.01 to 0.1%). The chain joins TRBV5-4 to TRBJ1-1; D is perhaps TRBD1 (6 bases). CDR1 and CDR2 from the germline V gene are SGHNT and YYREEE (reference sequence). Trimming removed 10 bases from V and 3 bases from J, with 16 bases in between. The CDR3 length is 13 residues. The CDR3 region is CAARRGEDTEAFF. DNA for the CDR3: TGTGCCGCCCGCAGGGGCGAGGACACTGAAGCTTTCTTT.

The chain couples TRBV5-1 to TRBJ1-2; D is uncertain. The germline V gene encodes CDR1 SGHRS and CDR2 YFSETQ. V dropped 3 bases and J dropped 0 bases, with 6 bases sitting between them. The CDR3 is 13 residues long. CDR3 loop: CASSSNPNYGYTF. CDR3 nucleotide sequence: TGCGCCAGCAGCTCTAACCCTAACTATGGCTACACCTTC.

This clone was observed once. The chain employs TRBV5-1 and TRBJ2-2; the D is unclear. This CDR3 spans 14 amino acids. Germline V gene data show CDR1 as SGHRS and CDR2 as YFSETQ. The V end lost 7 bases, the J end lost 7 bases, and 17 bases lay between the germline ends. The CDR3 region has the DNA TGCGCCAGCGAGGATGGCCCCCCGGGCGGGGAGCTGTTTTTT. As protein: CASEDGPPGGELFF.

This clone was recorded once. The genes are TRBV29-1 and TRBJ2-3; 8 nucleotides agree with TRBD2. The V gene end was trimmed by 4 bases and the J gene end by 1 base; junction bases not matched to a gene: 4. This CDR3 contains 14 residues. Germline V lookup: CDR1 SQVTM, CDR2 ANQGSEA. DNA of the CDR3: TGCAGCGTTGGGACGGGGGGGCGCACAGATACGCAGTATTTT. Residues: CSVGTGGRTDTQYF.

This sequence joins TRBV6-5 and TRBJ1-2; tentative D call: TRBD1 (5 bases). Trimming took off 5 bases at V and 6 bases at J, with 13 bases between the two ends. This CDR3 has 13 amino acids. Germline CDR1 is MNHEY and CDR2 is SVGAGI. This chain's CDR3 is CASSPIGANGYTF. The CDR3 bases are TGTGCCAGCAGTCCTATTGGGGCTAATGGCTACACCTTC.

The chain recombines TRBV23-1 with TRBJ2-3, with a tentative D call TRBD1 (6 bases). TRBV23-1 is filed as an ORF, its function uncertain. V was pared by 3 bases and J by 6 bases, with 10 bases between. The CDR3 has 13 amino acids. The CDR3 sequence is CASSHPRGDTQYF. CDR3 bases: TGCGCCAGCAGTCATCCGAGGGGGGATACGCAGTATTTT.

This chain uses TRBV5-4 with TRBJ1-6; D might be TRBD1 (5 bases). Germline V gene lookup returns CDR1 SGHNT and CDR2 YYREEE (reference sequence). The CDR3 totals 18 residues. Between the trimmed V and J ends, which lost 0 bases and 0 bases, there was a span of 13 bases. The CDR3 reads CASSLGEGPRSYNSPLHF. In DNA form, the CDR3 reads TGTGCCAGCAGCTTGGGGGAGGGGCCGCGCTCCTATAATTCACCCCTCCACTTT.

This rearrangement joins TRBV21-1 to TRBJ1-2; the table's D call, TRBD1, was not checked against the DNA. TRBV21-1 is annotated as a pseudogene. This CDR3 comprises 15 residues. The CDR3 here is CASSKGGQGKYGYTF. CDR3 nucleotides: TGTGCCAGCAGCAAAGGGGGACAGGGGAAGTATGGCTACACCTTC.

A word on this clone: Additional DNA sequences in this sample encode the identical CDR3. The chain has TRBV30 and TRBJ2-5; no clear D gene. V dropped 0 bases and J dropped 4 bases, with 3 bases sitting between them. Germline assignment: CDR1 GTSNPN and CDR2 SVGIG (reference sequence). This CDR3 comprises 11 residues. The CDR3 coding sequence is TGTGCCTGGAGTGTAGGAGAGACCCAGTACTTC. It is translated as CAWSVGETQYF.

The chain couples TRBV30 to TRBJ1-2; the D gene is possibly TRBD1 (5 bases). V gave up 3 bases and J gave up 5 bases, with 19 bases separating them. Germline V lookup: CDR1 GTSNPN, CDR2 SVGIG (reference sequence). The length of the CDR3 is 15 residues. CDR3: CAWSAFTVGEYGYTF. For the CDR3, the DNA is TGTGCCTGGAGCGCTTTTACGGTAGGGGAGTATGGCTACACCTTC.

The rearrangement links TRBV2 to TRBJ2-7, with a tentative D call TRBD1 (7 bases). Trimming took off 3 bases at V and 7 bases at J, with 22 bases between the two ends. Per germline, CDR1 SNHLY and CDR2 FYNNEI. This CDR3 comprises 16 residues. The CDR3 DNA is TGTGCCAGCAGTGATTCCCGCGGAGGACAGGCGGGGGAGCAGTACTTC. Amino acid sequence: CASSDSRGGQAGEQYF.

The chain has TRBV29-1 and TRBJ1-1; D remains unclear. The germline gives CDR1 SQVTM, CDR2 ANQGSEA. Trimming pared 6 bases from V and 5 bases from J, leaving 16 bases between. This CDR3 contains 13 residues. In DNA form, the CDR3 reads TGCAGCGTAAATAGCGTCACCAGAACTGAAGCTTTCTTT. The encoded protein is CSVNSVTRTEAFF.

The V gene is TRBV7-9, the J gene TRBJ1-1; no clear D. Trimming pared 1 base from V and 1 base from J, leaving 16 bases between. This CDR3 is built from 17 residues. CDR1 SEHNR and CDR2 FQNEAQ come from the germline V gene (reference sequence). The CDR3 sequence is CASSLGWGLEGNTEAFF. CDR3 nucleotides: TGTGCCAGCAGCTTAGGATGGGGATTGGAGGGGAACACTGAAGCTTTCTTT.

The chain carries TRBV12-3 or TRBV12-4 and TRBJ2-5; possibly TRBD1 or TRBD2 for D (5 bases each). This CDR3 region has 11 residues. V was pared by 6 bases and J by 11 bases, with 13 bases between. Written as DNA, the CDR3 is TGTGCCAGCAGCCCCAGGGAGAAACAGTACTTC. The encoded protein is CASSPREKQYF.

This sequence joins TRBV19 and TRBJ1-5; D is uncertain. Trimming cost V 3 bases and J 2 bases, with 8 bases left between them. This CDR3 region has 14 residues. CDR1 and CDR2 from the germline V gene are LNHDA and SQIVND (reference sequence). The CDR3 DNA reads as TGTGCCAGTAGTATTCTCTCGGGCAATCAGCCCCAGCATTTT. Amino acids: CASSILSGNQPQHF. Using reference TRBV19 and TRBJ1-5 for the parts outside the CDR3, the full variable domain is DGGITQSPKYLFRKEGQNVTLSCEQNLNHDAMYWYRQDPGQGLRLIYYSQIVNDFQKGDIAEGYSVSREKKESFPLTVTSAQKNPTAFYLCASSILSGNQPQHFGDGTRLSIL.